The 9 T cell receptor beta chains below all came from one sample that was sequenced in a study of lymphopenia after photon versus proton radiotherapy. Assay used: immunoSEQ multiplex PCR; TCRdb lists only in-frame clones, some missing. There are fewer than 65,000 clones in the sample; approximately 86% occur only once, and roughly 2.3% lies in the top ten. This specimen was peripheral blood, taken from a patient treated with photon-based radiotherapy. These receptors were obtained from a man aged 35 to 55 with gastric cancer.

A single count supports this clone. This chain links TRBV6-5 with TRBJ2-1, with D possibly being TRBD2 (6 bases). V dropped 6 bases and J dropped 12 bases, with 12 bases sitting between them. The CDR3 has 11 residues. Germline V gene lookup returns CDR1 MNHEY and CDR2 SVGAGI. CDR3 sequence reads: CASRGAGWQFF. The CDR3 nucleotides read TGTGCCAGCAGAGGTGCGGGGTGGCAGTTCTTC.

The V and J genes are TRBV18 and TRBJ2-5, with D perhaps TRBD2 (5 bases). Germline loops: CDR1 KGHSH, CDR2 LQKENI. V was cut by 1 base and J by 1 base, with 10 bases left in between. The length of the CDR3 is 15 residues. The CDR3 bases are TGTGCCAGCTCACCACTAGCGACGATCCAAGAGACCCAGTACTTC. Translating gives CASSPLATIQETQYF.

This chain links TRBV11-1 with TRBJ2-1; the match to TRBD1 covers 9 bases. Unmatched junction bases numbered 5, after V lost 7 bases and J lost 7 bases. This CDR3 has 13 residues. Germline lookup yields CDR1 SGHAT and CDR2 FQDESV (reference sequence). This CDR3 is CASTGQGGNEQFF. The CDR3 DNA reads as TGTGCCAGCACGGGACAGGGAGGAAATGAGCAGTTCTTC.

The gene calls are TRBV4-1 and TRBJ1-3, with D unresolved. V was pared by 3 bases and J by 0 bases, with 21 bases between. Germline values: CDR1 MGHRA, CDR2 YSYEKL. This CDR3 has 19 residues. CDR3 loop: CASSHGLFEGGYSGNTIYF. The CDR3 nucleotides are TGCGCCAGCAGCCACGGTCTCTTTGAGGGAGGTTACTCTGGAAACACCATATATTTT.

The rearrangement uses TRBV5-4 and TRBJ2-1; no clear D. This CDR3 region has 13 residues. The V and J ends lost 4 bases and 5 bases respectively, with 10 bases between them. Germline V gene sequence: CDR1 SGHNT, CDR2 YYREEE (reference sequence). The CDR3 DNA sequence: TGTGCCAGCAGCCAGGTCGAAGACAATGAGCAGTTCTTC. This gives the protein CASSQVEDNEQFF.

The rearrangement links TRBV5-6 to TRBJ1-2; tentative D call: TRBD1 (6 bases). Germline V gene sequence: CDR1 SGHDT, CDR2 YYEEEE. V was clipped by 1 base and J by 4 bases, with 14 bases between them. The CDR3 spans 15 residues. This chain's CDR3 is CASSLTNRDAYGYTF. DNA of the CDR3: TGTGCCAGCAGCTTGACAAACAGGGATGCCTATGGCTACACCTTC.

This clone was counted a single time. The gene calls are TRBV5-1 and TRBJ1-2; 7 nucleotides align to TRBD1. Losses at the gene ends were 1 base for V and 8 bases for J; bases not matched to a gene: 2. CDR1 is SGHRS, CDR2 YFSETQ, per germline. This CDR3 has 12 residues. The CDR3 protein is CASSLSGGGYTF. CDR3 in DNA: TGCGCCAGCAGCTTGTCAGGGGGAGGCTACACCTTC.

V and J are TRBV6-1 and TRBJ2-2; perhaps TRBD2 as D (5 bases). The CDR3 has 17 residues. Germline loops: CDR1 MNHNS, CDR2 SASEGT. The ends were cut back, 1 base at V and 7 bases at J, with 19 bases in the middle. CDR3 coding DNA: TGTGCCAGCAGTGAAGTGGGGTCGAGAGGGCTTGGCGGGGAGCTGTTTTTT. Translated, it gives CASSEVGSRGLGGELFF.

The V gene is TRBV4-2, the J gene TRBJ2-7; D ambiguous. From germline, CDR1 is LGHNA and CDR2 YNFKEQ. The CDR3 runs to 14 residues. The ends were cut back, 1 base at V and 0 bases at J, with 7 bases in the middle. CDR3 sequence reads: CASSQVPNSYEQYF. CDR3 DNA sequence: TGTGCCAGCAGCCAAGTGCCCAACTCCTACGAGCAGTACTTC.